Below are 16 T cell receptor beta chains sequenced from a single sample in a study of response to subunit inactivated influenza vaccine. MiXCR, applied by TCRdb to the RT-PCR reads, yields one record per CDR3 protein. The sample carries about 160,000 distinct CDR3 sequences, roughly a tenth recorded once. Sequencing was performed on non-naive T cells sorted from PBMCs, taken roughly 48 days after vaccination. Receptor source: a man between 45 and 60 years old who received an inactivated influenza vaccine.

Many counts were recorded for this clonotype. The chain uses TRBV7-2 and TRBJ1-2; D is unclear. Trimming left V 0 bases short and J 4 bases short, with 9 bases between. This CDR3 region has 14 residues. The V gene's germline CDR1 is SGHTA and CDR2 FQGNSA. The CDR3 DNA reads TGTGCCAGCAGCTTAGCAGCCCTGCTCTATGGCTACACCTTC. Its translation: CASSLAALLYGYTF.

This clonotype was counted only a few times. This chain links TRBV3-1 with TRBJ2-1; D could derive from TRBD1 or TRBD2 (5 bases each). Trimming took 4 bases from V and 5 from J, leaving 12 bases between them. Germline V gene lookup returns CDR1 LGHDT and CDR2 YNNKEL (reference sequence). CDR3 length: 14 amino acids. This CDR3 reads CASSPGTNNNEQFF. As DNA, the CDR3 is TGTGCCAGCAGCCCAGGGACCAACAACAATGAGCAGTTCTTC.

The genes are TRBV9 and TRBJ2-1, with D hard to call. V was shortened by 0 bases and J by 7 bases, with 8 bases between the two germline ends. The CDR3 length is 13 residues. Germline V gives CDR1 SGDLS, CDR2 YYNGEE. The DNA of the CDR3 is TGTGCCAGCAGCGTAGCTAACCTAAATGAGCAGTTCTTC. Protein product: CASSVANLNEQFF. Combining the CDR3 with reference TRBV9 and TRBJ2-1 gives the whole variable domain DSGVTQTPKHLITATGQRVTLRCSPRSGDLSVYWYQQSLDQGLQFLIQYYNGEERAKGNILERFSAQQFPDLHSELNLSSLELGDSALYFCASSVANLNEQFFGPGTRLTVL.

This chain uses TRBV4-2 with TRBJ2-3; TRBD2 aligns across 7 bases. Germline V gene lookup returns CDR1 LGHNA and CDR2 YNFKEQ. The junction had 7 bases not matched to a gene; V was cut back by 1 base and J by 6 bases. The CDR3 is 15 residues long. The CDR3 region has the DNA TGTGCCAGCAGCCAAGTGGGCCTAGCGGCCGATACGCAGTATTTT. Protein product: CASSQVGLAADTQYF.

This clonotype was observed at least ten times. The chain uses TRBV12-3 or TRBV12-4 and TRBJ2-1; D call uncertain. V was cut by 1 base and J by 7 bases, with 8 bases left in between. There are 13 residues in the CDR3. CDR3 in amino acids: CASSLGRGNEQFF. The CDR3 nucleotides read TGTGCCAGCAGTTTAGGTAGAGGTAATGAGCAGTTCTTC.

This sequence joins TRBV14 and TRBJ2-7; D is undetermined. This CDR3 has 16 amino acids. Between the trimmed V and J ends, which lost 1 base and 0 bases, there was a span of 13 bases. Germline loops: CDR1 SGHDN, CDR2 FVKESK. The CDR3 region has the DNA TGTGCCAGCAGCCAAGTCTTGGCAGGATTCTCCTACGAGCAGTACTTC. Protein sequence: CASSQVLAGFSYEQYF. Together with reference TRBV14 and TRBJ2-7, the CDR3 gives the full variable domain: EAGVTQFPSHSVIEKGQTVTLRCDPISGHDNLYWYRRVMGKEIKFLLHFVKESKQDESGMPNNRFLAERTGGTYSTLKVQPAELEDSGVYFCASSQVLAGFSYEQYFGPGTRLTVT.

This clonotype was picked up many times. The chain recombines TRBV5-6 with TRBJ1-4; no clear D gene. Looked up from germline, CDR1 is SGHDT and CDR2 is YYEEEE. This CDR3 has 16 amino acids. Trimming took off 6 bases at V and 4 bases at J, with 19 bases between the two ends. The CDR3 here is CASTRTFTGINEKLFF. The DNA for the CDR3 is TGTGCCAGCACCCGGACGTTCACGGGGATTAATGAAAAACTGTTTTTT.

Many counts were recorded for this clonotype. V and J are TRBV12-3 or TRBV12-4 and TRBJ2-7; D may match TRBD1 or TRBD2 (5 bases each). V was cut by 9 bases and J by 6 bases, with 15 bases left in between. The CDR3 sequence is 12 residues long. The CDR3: CASGGPGTEQYF. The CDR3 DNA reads TGTGCCAGTGGTGGCCCGGGGACCGAGCAGTACTTC.

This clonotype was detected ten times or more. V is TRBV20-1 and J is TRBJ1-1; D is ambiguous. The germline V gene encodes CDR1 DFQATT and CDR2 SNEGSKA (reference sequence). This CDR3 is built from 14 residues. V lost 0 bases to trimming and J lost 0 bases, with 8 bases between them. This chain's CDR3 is CSARDPVMNTEAFF. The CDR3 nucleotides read TGCAGTGCTAGAGATCCAGTCATGAACACTGAAGCTTTCTTT.

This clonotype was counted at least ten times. The CDR3 bases are TGTGCCAGCAGCTTAAGGGAAAGGGGCAATGAGCAGTTCTTC. Its protein is CASSLRERGNEQFF. The J gene is TRBJ2-1, the V gene TRBV5-5, with a tentative D call TRBD1 (5 bases). Germline V gene sequence: CDR1 SGHKS, CDR2 YYEKEE (reference sequence). The CDR3 is made up of 14 amino acids. Between the trimmed V and J ends, which lost 2 bases and 6 bases, there was a span of 12 bases.

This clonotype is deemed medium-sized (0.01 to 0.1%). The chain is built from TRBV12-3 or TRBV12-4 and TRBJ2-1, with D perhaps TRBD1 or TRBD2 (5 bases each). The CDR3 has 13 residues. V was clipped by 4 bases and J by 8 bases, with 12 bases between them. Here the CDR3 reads CASSWGTGDEQFF. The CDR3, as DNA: TGTGCCAGCAGTTGGGGGACCGGGGATGAGCAGTTCTTC.

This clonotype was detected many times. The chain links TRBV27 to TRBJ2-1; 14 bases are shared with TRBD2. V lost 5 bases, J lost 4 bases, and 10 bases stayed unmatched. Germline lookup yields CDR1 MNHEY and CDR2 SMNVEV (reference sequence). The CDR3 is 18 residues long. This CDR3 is CASSPIGTSGSLYNEQFF. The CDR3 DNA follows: TGTGCCAGCAGTCCCATCGGGACTAGCGGGAGCCTATACAATGAGCAGTTCTTC.

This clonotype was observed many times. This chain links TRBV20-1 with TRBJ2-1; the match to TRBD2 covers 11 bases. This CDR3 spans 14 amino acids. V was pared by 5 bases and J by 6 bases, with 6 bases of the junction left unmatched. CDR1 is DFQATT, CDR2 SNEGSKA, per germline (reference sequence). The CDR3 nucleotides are TGCAGTGCTCCAGGGACTAGCGGCATCAATGAGCAGTTCTTC. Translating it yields CSAPGTSGINEQFF.

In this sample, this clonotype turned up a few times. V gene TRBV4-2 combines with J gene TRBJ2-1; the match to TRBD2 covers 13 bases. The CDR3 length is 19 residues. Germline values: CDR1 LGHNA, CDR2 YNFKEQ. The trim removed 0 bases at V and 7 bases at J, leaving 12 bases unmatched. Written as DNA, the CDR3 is TGTGCCAGCAGCCAAGATCCAAGAGGACTAGCGGGAGCTGGGAATGAGCAGTTCTTC. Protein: CASSQDPRGLAGAGNEQFF.

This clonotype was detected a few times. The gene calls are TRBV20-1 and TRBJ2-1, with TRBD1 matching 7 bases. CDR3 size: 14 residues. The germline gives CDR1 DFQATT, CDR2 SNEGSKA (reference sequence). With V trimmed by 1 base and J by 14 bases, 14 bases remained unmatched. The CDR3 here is CSARAPNRGLLEFF. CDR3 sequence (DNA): TGCAGTGCTAGAGCCCCAAACAGGGGTCTTCTTGAGTTCTTC.

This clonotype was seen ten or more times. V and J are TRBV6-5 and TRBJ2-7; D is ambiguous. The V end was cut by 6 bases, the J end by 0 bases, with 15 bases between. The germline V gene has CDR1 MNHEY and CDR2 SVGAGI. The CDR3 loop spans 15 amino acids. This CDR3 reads CASRTRQASSYEQYF. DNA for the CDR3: TGTGCCAGCAGAACCCGGCAGGCGAGCTCCTACGAGCAGTACTTC.